This T cell receptor (beta chain) was observed in a study of beta chain features in type 1 diabetes. Study-wide points: In all four CD4+ subsets, TCRB CDR3 length was significantly, moderately reduced in type 1 diabetes. PCR could preferentially amplify shorter templates, alike in patients and controls. The naive, central memory and Treg TCRB repertoires showed an apparent similarity that was greater among patients than among healthy donors. Over-representation of high TCR-expressing cells was a possible consequence of cDNA sequencing.

CD45RO/CCR7/CD25/CD127/CD95/CD27 separated CD4+ naive, central memory, regulatory and stem cell-like memory cells by sorting. A few counts support this clone. Its target is unknown. Expressed TCRB transcripts were sequenced, since all the RNA that had been isolated was reverse transcribed. Sequencing used immunoSEQ multiplex PCR; TCRdb keeps in-frame clones, though not all of them. The data show a few hundred thousand clones, around 21% seen once. CDR1 and CDR2 from the germline V gene are MGHRA and YSYEKL. V was pared by 1 base and J by 3 bases, with 6 bases of the junction left unmatched. The CDR3 totals 15 residues.

The receptor was derived from a woman between 40 and 50 years old with type 1 diabetes. Sequenced material: naive CD4+ T cells from blood. The chain joins TRBV4-1 to TRBJ2-7; TRBD1 aligns across 7 bases. The CDR3 DNA reads TGCGCCAGCAGCCAAGTTAGGGACAGTCGCTACGAGCAGTACTTC. The encoded protein is CASSQVRDSRYEQYF.